This TCR beta chain was retrieved from a study of blood T cell repertoires in COVID-19. CDR1 KGHSH and CDR2 LQKENI come from the germline V gene. Trimming took 6 bases from V and 8 from J, leaving 19 bases between them. This CDR3 spans 14 amino acids. The data were produced by immunoSEQ multiplex PCR, yet TCRdb's version contains in-frame clones alone and is incomplete. The data contain 150,000 to 200,000 clones, 80% to 85% of them singletons. In terms of age and location, participants ranged from roughly 18 to 89 years and lived in about two dozen US areas. The sequence came from a woman aged 55-69 years who had recovered from COVID-19. J is TRBJ1-1 and V is TRBV18; D is undetermined. Sequenced: PBMCs or T cells enriched from blood (not recorded which). The CDR3 loop reads CASSPSGRGHEAFF. The CDR3 DNA reads TGTGCCAGCTCCCCGTCGGGAAGAGGGCACGAAGCTTTCTTT. Looking up the rest from reference TRBV18 and TRBJ1-1 gives the full variable domain: NAGVMQNPRHLVRRRGQEARLRCSPMKGHSHVYWYRQLPEEGLKFMVYLQKENIIDESGMPKERFSAEFPKEGPSILRIQQVVRGDSAAYFCASSPSGRGHEAFFGQGTRLTVV.